The sequence of this T cell receptor beta chain was determined in a study of cytomegalovirus exposure and HLA in healthy donors. General observations from the study: Cytomegalovirus status, reportedly, was diagnosed with high specificity and sensitivity by the classifier. In an earlier analysis, most TCR beta V segments were productive about 90% or about 30% of the time.

Researchers ran the PCR with 60 Vbeta and 13 Jbeta primers. Only in-frame clones appear in the TCRdb table, and some are missing; sequencing was by immunoSEQ multiplex PCR. The data show roughly 130,000 clones, about three quarters seen once. In regard to this clone: Its antigen is unidentified.

Germline-derived CDR1 and CDR2 are SEHNR and FQNEAQ (reference sequence). This CDR3 has 14 residues. Deletions cut 1 base from V and 6 bases from J, with 13 bases between. The rearrangement joins TRBV7-9 to TRBJ2-7; D is undetermined. The TCR originated in a human donor in good health. Input material: PBMCs. The CDR3 protein is CASSLGGTQREQYF. CDR3 nucleotides: TGTGCCAGCAGCTTAGGAGGTACCCAGCGCGAGCAGTACTTC.